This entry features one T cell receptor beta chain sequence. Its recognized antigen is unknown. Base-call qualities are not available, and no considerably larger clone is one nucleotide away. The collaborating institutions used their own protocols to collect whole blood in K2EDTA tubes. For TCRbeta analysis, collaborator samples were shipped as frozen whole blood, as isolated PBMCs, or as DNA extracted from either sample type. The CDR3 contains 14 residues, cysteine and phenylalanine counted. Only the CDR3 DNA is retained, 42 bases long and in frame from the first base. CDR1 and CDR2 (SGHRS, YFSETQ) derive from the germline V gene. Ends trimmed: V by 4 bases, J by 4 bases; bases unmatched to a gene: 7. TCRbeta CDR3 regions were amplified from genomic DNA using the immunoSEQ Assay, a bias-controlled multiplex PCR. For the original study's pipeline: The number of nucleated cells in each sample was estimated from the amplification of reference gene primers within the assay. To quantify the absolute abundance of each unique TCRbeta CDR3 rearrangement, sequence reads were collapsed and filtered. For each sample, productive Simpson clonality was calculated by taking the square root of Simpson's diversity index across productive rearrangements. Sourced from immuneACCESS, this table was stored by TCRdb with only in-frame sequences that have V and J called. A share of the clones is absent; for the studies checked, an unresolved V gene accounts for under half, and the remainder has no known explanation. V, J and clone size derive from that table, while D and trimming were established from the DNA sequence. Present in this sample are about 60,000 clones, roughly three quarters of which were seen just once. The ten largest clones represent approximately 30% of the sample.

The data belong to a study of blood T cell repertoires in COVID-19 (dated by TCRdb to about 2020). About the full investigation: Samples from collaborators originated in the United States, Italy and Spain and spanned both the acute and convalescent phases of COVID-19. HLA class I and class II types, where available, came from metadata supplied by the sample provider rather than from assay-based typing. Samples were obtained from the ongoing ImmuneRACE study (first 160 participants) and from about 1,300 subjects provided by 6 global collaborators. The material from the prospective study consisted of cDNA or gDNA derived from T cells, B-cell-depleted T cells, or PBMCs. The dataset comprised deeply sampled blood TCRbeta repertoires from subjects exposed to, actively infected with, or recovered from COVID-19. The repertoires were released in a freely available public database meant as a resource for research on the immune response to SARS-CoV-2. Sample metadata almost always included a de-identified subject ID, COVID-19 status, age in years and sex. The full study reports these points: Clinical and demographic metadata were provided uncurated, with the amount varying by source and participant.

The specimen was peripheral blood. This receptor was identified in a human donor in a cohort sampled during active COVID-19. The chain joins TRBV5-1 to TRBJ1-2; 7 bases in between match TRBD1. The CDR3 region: CASSPGQTPYGYTF. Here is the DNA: TGCGCCAGCAGCCCGGGACAGACTCCCTATGGCTACACCTTC. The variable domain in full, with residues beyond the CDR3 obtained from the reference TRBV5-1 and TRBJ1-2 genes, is KAGVTQTPRYLIKTRGQQVTLSCSPISGHRSVSWYQQTPGQGLQFLFEYFSETQRNKGNFPGRFSGRQFSNSRSEMNVSTLELGDSALYLCASSPGQTPYGYTFGSGTRLTVV.